This T cell receptor (beta chain) was sequenced for a study of vaccination and CD4 T cells after COVID-19. Study-wide background: Drawing of post-COVID samples took place a median about 97 days after diagnosis (range 35 to 161). Cells were stimulated with overlapping spike peptide pools from SARS-CoV-2, HCoV-NL63, HCoV-OC43 and HCoV-229E. Findings and caveats of the study: The appearance of a median approximately 84% of reactive clones in convalescent patients occurred only post-vaccination.

Sequence data for DNA of cultured CD4+ T cells were generated by the Oncomine TCR Beta short-read assay. A single record per CDR3 protein comes from TCRdb applying MiXCR to the PCR reads. The sample comprises some 7,800 distinct CDR3 sequences, approximately 55% of which are singletons, and about 33% rests with the top ten. Specified treatment: approximately 10-day PBMC culture with coronavirus spike peptide pools or control peptides (ViraFEST assay). As to this clonotype: Its matching antigen is unknown.

Trimming cost V 7 bases and J 3 bases, with 10 bases left between them. The CDR3 consists of 12 residues. Germline V gives CDR1 SGDLS, CDR2 YYNGEE. Sequencing was performed on CD4+ T cells from blood, cultured in vitro. This chain connects TRBV9 to TRBJ1-2; D remains ambiguous. The sequence derives from a human donor who had recovered from COVID-19. CDR3 protein: CASSSGDYGYTF. The DNA of the CDR3 is TGTGCCAGCTCTAGCGGGGACTATGGCTACACCTTC.